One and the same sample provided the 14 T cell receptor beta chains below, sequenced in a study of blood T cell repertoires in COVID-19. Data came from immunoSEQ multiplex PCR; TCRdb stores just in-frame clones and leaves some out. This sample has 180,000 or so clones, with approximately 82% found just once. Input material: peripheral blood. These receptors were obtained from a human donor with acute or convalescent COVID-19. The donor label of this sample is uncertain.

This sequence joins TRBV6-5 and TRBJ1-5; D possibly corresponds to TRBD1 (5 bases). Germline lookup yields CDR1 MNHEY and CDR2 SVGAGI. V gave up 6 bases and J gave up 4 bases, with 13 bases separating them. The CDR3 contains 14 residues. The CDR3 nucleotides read TGTGCCAGCAGGGAGGGGTACGGGAATCAGCCCCAGCATTTT. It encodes CASREGYGNQPQHF.

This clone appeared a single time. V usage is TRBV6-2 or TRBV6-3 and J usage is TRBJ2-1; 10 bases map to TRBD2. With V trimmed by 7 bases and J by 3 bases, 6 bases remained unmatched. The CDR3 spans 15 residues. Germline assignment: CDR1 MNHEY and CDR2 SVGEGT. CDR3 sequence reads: CASTPGTSDYNEQFF. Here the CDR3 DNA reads TGTGCCAGCACCCCCGGGACTAGCGACTACAATGAGCAGTTCTTC.

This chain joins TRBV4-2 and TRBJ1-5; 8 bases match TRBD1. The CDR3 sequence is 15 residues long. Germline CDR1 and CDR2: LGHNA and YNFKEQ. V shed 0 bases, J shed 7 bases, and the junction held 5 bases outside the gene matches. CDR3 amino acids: CASSQDWTGRQPQHF. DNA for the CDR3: TGTGCCAGCAGCCAAGATTGGACAGGGCGGCAGCCCCAGCATTTT.

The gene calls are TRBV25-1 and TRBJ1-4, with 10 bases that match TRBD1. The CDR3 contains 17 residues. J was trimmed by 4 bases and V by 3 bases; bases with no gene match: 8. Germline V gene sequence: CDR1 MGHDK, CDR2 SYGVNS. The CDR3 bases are TGTGCCAGCAGTGATCCCGTGGGACAGGGGTTTAATGAAAAACTGTTTTTT. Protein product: CASSDPVGQGFNEKLFF.

The CDR3 is CASAPGGGSYNEQFF. The CDR3, as DNA: TGTGCTAGTGCCCCGGGTGGCGGGAGCTACAATGAGCAGTTCTTC. This rearrangement joins TRBV12-5 to TRBJ2-1; 7 bases map to TRBD2. The trim removed 7 bases at V and 3 bases at J, leaving 9 bases unmatched. Per germline, CDR1 LGHNT and CDR2 FRNRAP. CDR3 length: 15 residues.

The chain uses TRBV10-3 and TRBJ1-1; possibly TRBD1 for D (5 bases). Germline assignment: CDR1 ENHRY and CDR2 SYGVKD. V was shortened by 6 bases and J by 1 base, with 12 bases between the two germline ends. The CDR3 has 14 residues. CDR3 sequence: CAISIQDSNTEAFF. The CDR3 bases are TGTGCCATCAGCATACAGGATTCGAACACTGAAGCTTTCTTT.

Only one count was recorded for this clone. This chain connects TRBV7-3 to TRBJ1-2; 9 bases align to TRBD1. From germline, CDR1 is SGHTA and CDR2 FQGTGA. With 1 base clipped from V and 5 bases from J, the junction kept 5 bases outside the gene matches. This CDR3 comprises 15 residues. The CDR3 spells CASSLNGQGRYGYTF. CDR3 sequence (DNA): TGTGCCAGCAGCTTAAACGGACAGGGGCGATATGGCTACACCTTC.

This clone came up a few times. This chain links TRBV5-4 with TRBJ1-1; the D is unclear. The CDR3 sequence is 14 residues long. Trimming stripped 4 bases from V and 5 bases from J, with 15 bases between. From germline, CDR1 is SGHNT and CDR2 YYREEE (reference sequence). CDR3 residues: CASSRRPTGTEAFF. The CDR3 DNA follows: TGTGCCAGCAGCCGCAGACCGACTGGAACTGAAGCTTTCTTT. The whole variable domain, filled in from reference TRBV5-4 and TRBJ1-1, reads ETGVTQSPTHLIKTRGQQVTLRCSSQSGHNTVSWYQQALGQGPQFIFQYYREEENGRGNFPPRFSGLQFPNYSSELNVNALELDDSALYLCASSRRPTGTEAFFGQGTRLTVV.

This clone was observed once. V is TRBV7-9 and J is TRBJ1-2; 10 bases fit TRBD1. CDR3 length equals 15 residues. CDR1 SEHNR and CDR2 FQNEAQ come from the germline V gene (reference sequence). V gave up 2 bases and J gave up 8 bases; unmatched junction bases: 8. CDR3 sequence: CASSLLGTGARGYTF. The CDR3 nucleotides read TGTGCCAGCAGCTTATTGGGGACAGGGGCCCGAGGCTACACCTTC.

CDR3 DNA sequence: TGTGCCAGCAGTCCCGGGGTTGGCCAGCGGCCCACAGATACGCAGTATTTT. Its protein is CASSPGVGQRPTDTQYF. This chain uses TRBV27 with TRBJ2-3, with TRBD2 as a possible D gene (5 bases). The V end was cut by 5 bases, the J end by 2 bases, with 20 bases between. The CDR3 loop spans 17 amino acids. Germline CDR1 is MNHEY and CDR2 is SMNVEV (reference sequence).

In DNA form, the CDR3 reads TGTGCCAGCAGTTACTCGCAGGACAGGGGGTACACTGAAGCTTTCTTT. Its translation is CASSYSQDRGYTEAFF. This sequence joins TRBV6-2 or TRBV6-3 and TRBJ1-1, with TRBD1 matching 10 bases. CDR1 is MNHEY and CDR2 is SVGEGT in the germline V gene. The J segment lost 3 bases and the V segment lost 0 bases, leaving 4 bases of the junction unmatched. The CDR3 has 16 amino acids.

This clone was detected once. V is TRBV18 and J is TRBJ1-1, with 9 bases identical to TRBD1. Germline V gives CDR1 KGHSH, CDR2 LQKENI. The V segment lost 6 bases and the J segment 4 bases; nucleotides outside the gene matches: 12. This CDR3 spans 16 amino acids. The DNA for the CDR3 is TGTGCCAGCTCCCCCCTTGGCTGGACAGGGGCCACTGAAGCTTTCTTT. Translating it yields CASSPLGWTGATEAFF.

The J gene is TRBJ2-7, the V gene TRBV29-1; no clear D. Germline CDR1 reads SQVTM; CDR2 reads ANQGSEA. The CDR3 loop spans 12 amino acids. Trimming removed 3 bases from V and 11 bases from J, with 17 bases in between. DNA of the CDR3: TGCAGCGTTGATGTGGCAGGCGCCCGTAAGTACTTC. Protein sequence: CSVDVAGARKYF.

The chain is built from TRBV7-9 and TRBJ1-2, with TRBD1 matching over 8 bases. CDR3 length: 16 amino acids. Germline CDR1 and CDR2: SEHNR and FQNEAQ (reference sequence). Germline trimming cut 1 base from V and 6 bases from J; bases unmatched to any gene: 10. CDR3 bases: TGTGCCAGCAGCTTAGTAGAGGGAACAGGGGGTCATGGCTACACCTTC. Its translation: CASSLVEGTGGHGYTF.